The rows below give T cell receptor beta chains drawn from one sample of a study of blood T cell repertoires in COVID-19. Libraries were prepared by immunoSEQ multiplex PCR; TCRdb keeps only in-frame clonotypes and omits some of them. The data show fewer than 400,000 clones, 85% seen once. Material for sequencing was peripheral blood. Receptor source: a woman under 30 with acute or convalescent COVID-19. CDR3s include the opening cysteine and the closing phenylalanine or tryptophan. The D gene is left open where the match is weak. Clone size appears in some rows only: once, few, many, or a class for an expanded clone.

v_gene: TRBV3-1/TRBV3-2; j_gene: TRBJ1-5; abundance: many; d_gene: TRBD1; CDR3nt: TGTGCCAGCGGGGGTACAGGGGGTCAGCCCCAGCATTTT; CDR3aa: CASGGTGGQPQHF
v_gene: TRBV5-1; j_gene: TRBJ2-7; abundance: -; d_gene: -; CDR3nt: TGCGCCAGCAGCTTGAAAGGGGATGACTACGAGCAGTACTTC; CDR3aa: CASSLKGDDYEQYF
v_gene: TRBV5-1; j_gene: TRBJ2-3; abundance: -; d_gene: TRBD1; CDR3nt: TGCGCCAGCAGCCATGGGTCAGGGGGAGATACGCAGTATTTT; CDR3aa: CASSHGSGGDTQYF
v_gene: TRBV9; j_gene: TRBJ2-2; abundance: -; d_gene: -; CDR3nt: TGTGCCAGCAGCGTAGGGACTTTTAACACCGGGGAGCTGTTTTTT; CDR3aa: CASSVGTFNTGELFF
v_gene: TRBV7-8; j_gene: TRBJ2-7; abundance: -; d_gene: -; CDR3nt: TGTGCCAGCAGCCCCCGTGGGGGGATCCAATACGAGCAGTACTTC; CDR3aa: CASSPRGGIQYEQYF
v_gene: TRBV18; j_gene: TRBJ1-1; abundance: -; d_gene: TRBD1; CDR3nt: TGTGCCAGCCCGGGGCCAGGGGGCCAGGGCACTGAAGCTTTCTTT; CDR3aa: CASPGPGGQGTEAFF
v_gene: TRBV7-2; j_gene: TRBJ2-3; abundance: -; d_gene: -; CDR3nt: TGTGCCAGCAGCTCTGGGACTTGGGATACGCAGTATTTT; CDR3aa: CASSSGTWDTQYF
v_gene: TRBV13; j_gene: TRBJ2-1; abundance: -; d_gene: -; CDR3nt: TGTGCCAGCAGCTTAAGGGCTTGGGGCTCCGAGCAGTTCTTC; CDR3aa: CASSLRAWGSEQFF
v_gene: TRBV6-5; j_gene: TRBJ2-7; abundance: -; d_gene: TRBD1; CDR3nt: TGTGCCAGCAGTTACCGACAGGGGGACTCCTACGAGCAGTACTTC; CDR3aa: CASSYRQGDSYEQYF
v_gene: TRBV6-5; j_gene: TRBJ2-1; abundance: -; d_gene: -; CDR3nt: TGTGCCAGCAGTTACGGGTCTAGCGCAAACAATGAGCAGTTCTTC; CDR3aa: CASSYGSSANNEQFF
v_gene: TRBV6-5; j_gene: TRBJ2-7; abundance: -; d_gene: -; CDR3nt: TGTGCCAGCAGTTCGTACTACGAGCAGTACTTC; CDR3aa: CASSSYYEQYF
v_gene: TRBV15; j_gene: TRBJ1-5; abundance: few; d_gene: TRBD1; CDR3nt: TGTGCCACCAGCAGGGACAGGGACAGCAATCAGCCCCAGCATTTT; CDR3aa: CATSRDRDSNQPQHF
v_gene: TRBV19; j_gene: TRBJ2-7; abundance: -; d_gene: -; CDR3nt: TGTGCCAGCGCGGACATCTACGAGCAGTACTTC; CDR3aa: CASADIYEQYF
v_gene: TRBV2; j_gene: TRBJ1-2; abundance: -; d_gene: -; CDR3nt: TGTGCCAGCAGTGAACGGGGGGCGGGTGGCTACACCTTC; CDR3aa: CASSERGAGGYTF
v_gene: TRBV30; j_gene: TRBJ1-2; abundance: -; d_gene: TRBD1; CDR3nt: TGTGCCTGGACGCCAGGGACAGGGGGGTGGTATGGCTACACCTTC; CDR3aa: CAWTPGTGGWYGYTF
v_gene: TRBV5-1; j_gene: TRBJ2-1; abundance: -; d_gene: TRBD1; CDR3nt: TGCGCCAGCAGCCCGGACAGGGTAATCAATGAGCAGTTCTTC; CDR3aa: CASSPDRVINEQFF
v_gene: TRBV5-4; j_gene: TRBJ2-5; abundance: -; d_gene: -; CDR3nt: TGTGCCAGCAGCTTTCGGGGAGTGGAGACCCAGTACTTC; CDR3aa: CASSFRGVETQYF
v_gene: TRBV2; j_gene: TRBJ1-2; abundance: -; d_gene: TRBD1; CDR3nt: TGTGCCAGCAGTCCACAACTTTGGACAGGGGGCGGCTATGGCTACACCTTC; CDR3aa: CASSPQLWTGGGYGYTF
v_gene: TRBV4-1; j_gene: TRBJ1-5; abundance: -; d_gene: -; CDR3nt: TGCGCCAGCAGCCAAGGTCGCGAAGTTACTCCCCAGCATTTT; CDR3aa: CASSQGREVTPQHF
v_gene: TRBV3-1/TRBV3-2; j_gene: TRBJ2-5; abundance: -; d_gene: -; CDR3nt: TGTGCCAGCAGCCAAAGGGCGGGGTCCGAGACCCAGTACTTC; CDR3aa: CASSQRAGSETQYF
v_gene: TRBV6-5; j_gene: TRBJ1-3; abundance: -; d_gene: TRBD1; CDR3nt: TGTGCCAGCAGTACACCGACAGGGCCTGGAAACACCATATATTTT; CDR3aa: CASSTPTGPGNTIYF
v_gene: TRBV24-1; j_gene: TRBJ2-2; abundance: -; d_gene: TRBD2; CDR3nt: TGTGCCACCAGTGATTTCCGGGGACCGACTAGCGGTGGGGAGCTGTTTTTT; CDR3aa: CATSDFRGPTSGGELFF
v_gene: TRBV7-6; j_gene: TRBJ1-4; abundance: -; d_gene: -; CDR3nt: TGTGCCAGCAGCTTAGAGCGCGGTGCAACTAATGAAAAACTGTTTTTT; CDR3aa: CASSLERGATNEKLFF
v_gene: TRBV13; j_gene: TRBJ2-3; abundance: -; d_gene: -; CDR3nt: TGTGCCAGCAGCCCTCAGGATTCTAGCACAGATACGCAGTATTTT; CDR3aa: CASSPQDSSTDTQYF
v_gene: TRBV24-1; j_gene: TRBJ2-2; abundance: -; d_gene: TRBD1; CDR3nt: TGTGCCACCAGTGATCGGGCAGGGGGTAACACCGGGGAGCTGTTTTTT; CDR3aa: CATSDRAGGNTGELFF
v_gene: TRBV11-2; j_gene: TRBJ1-5; abundance: -; d_gene: -; CDR3nt: TGTGCCAGCAGCCTTGAACCCTATAGCAATCAGCCCCAGCATTTT; CDR3aa: CASSLEPYSNQPQHF
v_gene: TRBV4-1; j_gene: TRBJ1-4; abundance: few; d_gene: -; CDR3nt: TGCGCCAGCAGCCAACCACGACAGGCTAATGAAAAACTGTTTTTT; CDR3aa: CASSQPRQANEKLFF
v_gene: TRBV12-3/TRBV12-4; j_gene: TRBJ1-1; abundance: once; d_gene: -; CDR3nt: TGTGCCAGCCAAGTGGGGACATGGAATGAAGCTTTCTTT; CDR3aa: CASQVGTWNEAFF
v_gene: TRBV6-5; j_gene: TRBJ1-5; abundance: -; d_gene: -; CDR3nt: TGTGCCAGCCCCGGTCCTCAAGGGGATCAGCCCCAGCATTTT; CDR3aa: CASPGPQGDQPQHF
v_gene: TRBV5-1; j_gene: TRBJ2-2; abundance: -; d_gene: -; CDR3nt: TGCGCCAGCAGACCTAGCAGCGGGGAGCTGTTTTTT; CDR3aa: CASRPSSGELFF
v_gene: TRBV2; j_gene: TRBJ1-3; abundance: -; d_gene: TRBD1; CDR3nt: TGTGCCAGCAGTGGAGGACAGGGGGCTGGAAACACCATATATTTT; CDR3aa: CASSGGQGAGNTIYF
v_gene: TRBV28; j_gene: TRBJ2-7; abundance: -; d_gene: TRBD2; CDR3nt: TGTGCCAGCAGTCCGGGACTAGCGGGATACGAGCAGTACTTC; CDR3aa: CASSPGLAGYEQYF
v_gene: TRBV10-1; j_gene: TRBJ1-1; abundance: -; d_gene: -; CDR3nt: TGCGCCAGCAGTGAGTCGCTAGGGGTCTACACTGAAGCTTTCTTT; CDR3aa: CASSESLGVYTEAFF
v_gene: TRBV5-1; j_gene: TRBJ1-1; abundance: -; d_gene: TRBD1; CDR3nt: TGCGCCAGCAGCGCCAGGGGGCTGGACACTGAAGCTTTCTTT; CDR3aa: CASSARGLDTEAFF
v_gene: TRBV6-5; j_gene: TRBJ1-6; abundance: -; d_gene: -; CDR3nt: TGTGCCAGCAGAACGACAGCGAATTCACCCCTCCACTTT; CDR3aa: CASRTTANSPLHF
v_gene: TRBV25-1; j_gene: TRBJ2-3; abundance: -; d_gene: -; CDR3nt: TGTGCCAGCAGTGACCCAGCGCTTGCGGGTACGCAGTATTTT; CDR3aa: CASSDPALAGTQYF
v_gene: TRBV24-1; j_gene: TRBJ2-7; abundance: few; d_gene: TRBD2; CDR3nt: TGTGCCACCAGTGGGGGACTAGTCCCCTACGAGCAGTACTTC; CDR3aa: CATSGGLVPYEQYF
v_gene: TRBV7-9; j_gene: TRBJ2-7; abundance: -; d_gene: -; CDR3nt: TGTGCCAGCAGCCCCCGGGGGGCGGGACAAACGTACGAGCAGTACTTC; CDR3aa: CASSPRGAGQTYEQYF
v_gene: TRBV4-2; j_gene: TRBJ1-1; abundance: -; d_gene: -; CDR3nt: TGTGCCAGCAGCCAAGATATTGCCAGGGATTTTATGAACACTGAAGCTTTCTTT; CDR3aa: CASSQDIARDFMNTEAFF
v_gene: TRBV15; j_gene: TRBJ2-3; abundance: -; d_gene: -; CDR3nt: TGTGCCACCAGCAGAGATTTCATTCGCACAGATACGCAGTATTTT; CDR3aa: CATSRDFIRTDTQYF
v_gene: TRBV5-1; j_gene: TRBJ1-4; abundance: -; d_gene: TRBD1; CDR3nt: TGCGCCAGCAGCCCGGGACAGGCGGGGGAAAAACTGTTTTTT; CDR3aa: CASSPGQAGEKLFF
v_gene: TRBV6-1; j_gene: TRBJ2-5; abundance: -; d_gene: -; CDR3nt: TGTGCCAGCAGTGAAGGGGGCGGCCATGGGGCCCAGTACTTC; CDR3aa: CASSEGGGHGAQYF
v_gene: TRBV18; j_gene: TRBJ1-5; abundance: -; d_gene: -; CDR3nt: TGTGCCAGCTCACCATCGGGGGTTGGGAGCAATCAGCCCCAGCATTTT; CDR3aa: CASSPSGVGSNQPQHF
v_gene: TRBV7-2; j_gene: TRBJ2-4; abundance: -; d_gene: -; CDR3nt: TGTGCCAGCAGCTCCCAGGGGGGCATTCAGTACTTC; CDR3aa: CASSSQGGIQYF
v_gene: TRBV6-5; j_gene: TRBJ1-1; abundance: few; d_gene: -; CDR3nt: TGTGCCGTCAGGGGGAACACTGAAGCTTTCTTT; CDR3aa: CAVRGNTEAFF
v_gene: TRBV7-9; j_gene: TRBJ1-2; abundance: -; d_gene: TRBD1; CDR3nt: TGTGCCAGCAGCCCTGGGACAGGGGGAATGGGCTACACCTTC; CDR3aa: CASSPGTGGMGYTF
v_gene: TRBV5-1; j_gene: TRBJ1-4; abundance: many; d_gene: -; CDR3nt: TGCGCCAGCAGCTTTGCAGGGTTAGACGCGAAAGGACTGTTTTTT; CDR3aa: CASSFAGLDAKGLFF
v_gene: TRBV12-3/TRBV12-4; j_gene: TRBJ1-1; abundance: -; d_gene: -; CDR3nt: TGTGCCAGCAGTTTTTTAGCGGGCACTGAAGCTTTCTTT; CDR3aa: CASSFLAGTEAFF
v_gene: TRBV4-1; j_gene: TRBJ2-3; abundance: once; d_gene: TRBD2; CDR3nt: TGCGCCAGCAGCCTACGACTAGCGGGGGGGCAAGATACGCAGTATTTT; CDR3aa: CASSLRLAGGQDTQYF
v_gene: TRBV3-1/TRBV3-2; j_gene: TRBJ2-2; abundance: -; d_gene: TRBD2; CDR3nt: TGTGCCAGCAGCCAAGGGACTAGCGTTGGCGGGGAGCTGTTTTTT; CDR3aa: CASSQGTSVGGELFF
v_gene: TRBV6-5; j_gene: TRBJ1-2; abundance: -; d_gene: TRBD1; CDR3nt: TGTGCCAGCAGTTGGGGACAGGCCGATGGGACCTTC; CDR3aa: CASSWGQADGTF
v_gene: TRBV19; j_gene: TRBJ1-6; abundance: once; d_gene: TRBD1; CDR3nt: TGTGCCAGTAGTACGAAAACAGGGGGAAATTCACCCCTCCACTTT; CDR3aa: CASSTKTGGNSPLHF
v_gene: TRBV5-1; j_gene: TRBJ2-7; abundance: -; d_gene: -; CDR3nt: TGCGCCAGCAGCTTGGCCAGGGGACACGAGCAGTACTTC; CDR3aa: CASSLARGHEQYF
v_gene: TRBV28; j_gene: TRBJ1-5; abundance: -; d_gene: -; CDR3nt: TGTACTGCGGGAAATCAGCCCCAGCATTTT; CDR3aa: CTAGNQPQHF
v_gene: TRBV19; j_gene: TRBJ2-7; abundance: once; d_gene: -; CDR3nt: TGTGCCAGTAGTATAGTCCAGGGTCCCGACTACGAGCAGTACTTC; CDR3aa: CASSIVQGPDYEQYF
v_gene: TRBV5-5; j_gene: TRBJ2-3; abundance: -; d_gene: -; CDR3nt: TGTGCCAGCAGCTTCCTCAGGGGACGATGGTGGGGCACAGATACGCAGTATTTT; CDR3aa: CASSFLRGRWWGTDTQYF
v_gene: TRBV3-1/TRBV3-2; j_gene: TRBJ1-2; abundance: -; d_gene: -; CDR3nt: TGTGCCAGCAGCCAAGACGACAGACTCTATGGCTACACCTTC; CDR3aa: CASSQDDRLYGYTF
v_gene: TRBV6-6; j_gene: TRBJ2-5; abundance: -; d_gene: -; CDR3nt: TGTGCCAGCAGTTACTTGGACAGCCGCCAAGAGACCCAGTACTTC; CDR3aa: CASSYLDSRQETQYF
v_gene: TRBV7-2; j_gene: TRBJ1-6; abundance: -; d_gene: TRBD1; CDR3nt: TGTGCCAGCAGCTTAAGACAGGGGGGAGTCTCACCCCTCCACTTT; CDR3aa: CASSLRQGGVSPLHF